One TCR beta chain is described in this entry. This clone was found a few times. The antigen this receptor binds is unknown. Per-nucleotide qualities are absent, and no much larger clonotype sits a single base away. These data originate in a study of cytomegalovirus exposure and HLA in healthy donors (dated by TCRdb to between 2016 and 2019). About the investigation overall: According to an earlier analysis of 450 to 650 of the donors, about 180 million T cells yielded 117 million unique TCR beta sequences and roughly 280 Gb of sequence data. An early release covering 550 to 650 HLA-typed donors comprised 250 to 350 gigabases of sequencing data and approximately 85 million unique TCR sequences. The genetic ancestry cluster associated with self-reported Caucasian donors included about four fifths of the 398 genotyped donors. The study was designed to test whether signatures of past pathogen exposure could be identified by cataloging public T cell receptors. The study used immunosequencing to profile the T cell repertoires of several hundred subjects and linked those repertoires to cytomegalovirus serostatus. Besides the first cohort of about 730 subjects, a separate validation cohort made up of about 120 different subjects was used. The study combined high-throughput TCR immunosequencing, statistical association of individual TCRs with disease status, and machine learning to predict cytomegalovirus infection status. In a later analysis, previously published TCR beta repertoires from roughly 710 donors were re-analyzed and high-resolution HLA genotyping was added so that TCR occurrence patterns could be studied. The later analysis used no new phenotypic data to find candidate immune exposures, relying instead on TCR beta sequences and their occurrence across donors. To decide whether each TCR beta V gene segment behaved as functional or pseudogenic, an earlier analysis of nearly 600 of the donors relied on high-throughput TCR beta sequencing. Alongside the repertoire data, information on donor age, sex, ethnicity and CMV serostatus was compiled. A later genetic analysis took genome-wide SNP genotypes for about 55% of the roughly 700 donors and used that subset as a discovery cohort. Every repertoire in the discovery cohort had been generated on one and the same sequencing platform. HLA typing covered class I and class II loci at four-digit resolution. The number of donors typed differed by locus, with roughly 629-640 for A, B, C, DRB1 and DQB1, over 500 for DQA1, nearly 610 for DPA1, and around 430 for DPB1. A handful of DR-DQ haplotypes were handled as single units for association and clustering because linkage in the cohort was strong. Among around 400 genotyped donors of the cohort, an average of about 220,000 unique TCR beta nucleotide sequences was sequenced per donor, of which approximately 19% were non-productive. The research as a whole found: Because counts were too low, some 17 rarely observed V segments, including chromosome 9 orphons, were left out of the earlier analysis of roughly 600 of the donors. In the study, about 150 TCR beta chains were listed as associated with cytomegalovirus. At a false discovery rate of 0.05, a later analysis linked around 17,000 TCR beta sequences to specific HLA alleles. A further reported finding was that TCR beta sequences accurately predicted the HLA-A and HLA-B alleles for most subjects in the first cohort. Across donors, most TCR sequences were observed very rarely, whereas some public TCRs were present in many individuals. According to a later genetic analysis, donors in an Asian-associated ancestry cluster had fewer N-insertions in productive TCRs than the approximately 670-donor mean. HLA typing was unavailable for some donors at each locus, so association tests used only the typed subset. In this cohort, only TCR beta chains were sequenced, and detectable features were limited by the absence of alpha or paired-chain data. Linkage disequilibrium might explain the correlated functional status among segregating V segments, but an unknown experimental factor could not be excluded. In a later analysis, most CMV-associated TCR beta chains were found to appear HLA-restricted, with HLA associations seemingly driven largely by CMV exposure. Several of the top co-occurrence clusters appeared to be linked to parvovirus B19, influenza, CMV and Epstein-Barr virus, according to a later analysis. Immune exposure information for the cohort was limited to CMV serostatus. The classifier was reported to diagnose cytomegalovirus status with high specificity and sensitivity in both the original and validation cohorts. In a later genetic analysis, a missense DCLRE1C variant was associated with V-gene and J-gene trimming of TCR beta chains, and the association was replicated in an independent cohort. In vitro tests confirmed that a few of the cytomegalovirus-associated TCR beta chains recognize cytomegalovirus antigens. The authors suggested that the approach could potentially be generalized to other disease states and immunological phenotypes. In a later analysis, the rate of TCR association differed among HLA loci, with DRB1 alleles having the most associated TCRs and HLA-C alleles having the fewest. When HLA alleles, especially DR and DQ, strongly co-occurred, attributing TCR associations to individual alleles was difficult. A cluster of highly shared sequence variants was judged likely to represent a technical artifact of the sequencing pipeline. In a later analysis, HLA-associated TCR beta chains were found to be more clonally expanded and to have lower generation probabilities than equally common non-associated chains. Sequencing depth was assumed to be roughly uniform across donors in the presence/absence analyses, though that assumption may not hold. Broadly in line with IMGT annotations, most TCR beta V segments showed up in productive rearrangements about 87% or about 30% of the time in an earlier analysis of under 700 of the donors.

The cohort consisted of approximately 670 healthy bone marrow donors. All cohort members were sampled while nominally healthy, although unrecorded immune exposures were likely present. The donor was CMV seronegative and was included in the group of a few hundred seronegative cohort members. A peripheral blood sample was collected from each donor, and TCR beta sequencing was performed on peripheral blood mononuclear cells. Genomic DNA extraction from the blood cell samples was performed with the Qiagen DNeasy Blood Extraction Kit. Library preparation employed the immunoSEQ multiplex PCR assay. The multiplex PCR relied on a mix of 60 forward primers for TCR Vbeta segments and 13 reverse primers for TCR Jbeta segments. A multiplex PCR assay on genomic DNA amplified the CDR3 region of rearranged TCR beta genes. Amplified TCR beta libraries were sequenced as 87-base-pair reads on the Illumina HiSeq System. The paper's processing steps were these. A later analysis counted tens of millions of unique TCR beta chains across the 650 to 800 repertoires, and roughly 9.9 million of these chains were shared by at least two donors. A nearest-neighbor algorithm error-corrected the raw reads and collapsed the reads into unique sequences, merging closely related sequences to remove PCR and sequencing errors. To assign V, D and J gene segments, CDR3 sequences were aligned to IMGT reference sequences. Each retained sequence needed at least a six-nucleotide match to both a V gene segment and a J gene segment. Rearrangements were classified as productive when the CDR3 lacked stop codons and remained in frame with V and J, and all other rearrangements were classified as non-productive. CDR3 was defined by IMGT convention, running from the second conserved V-encoded cysteine to the conserved J-encoded phenylalanine. The earlier analysis of 587 of the donors excluded sequences that lacked an unambiguous match to a single V gene segment. In an earlier analysis of some 590 of the donors, a V segment was called functional when productive rearrangements were above 56.7%, and segregating when the standard deviation between donors exceeded 5%. A statistical classification framework was developed to diagnose cytomegalovirus status using the catalog of TCR beta chain sequences. In a later analysis, TCR nucleotide sequences were compared against IMGT/GENE-DB human TR gene sequences so that V and J genes could be assigned. In a later analysis, CDR3 sequences and most-parsimonious VDJ recombination scenarios were assigned using the TCRdist pipeline. In a later analysis, each TCR beta chain was defined by its CDR3 amino acid sequence together with its V-gene family, and reads lacking a unique V-gene family were excluded. As a way to deal with suspected cross-contamination and a sequencing artifact, a later analysis dropped 450 to 600 nucleotide sequences that were highly shared and had low generation probability. A later analysis calculated a clonal expansion index for each public chain from normalized within-repertoire ranks of inferred template counts. Generation probabilities in a later analysis came from a VDJ recombination model fitted to out-of-frame rearrangements, and those results were checked against IGoR. In a later analysis, hypergeometric tests were used to score TCR-TCR, TCR-HLA and TCR-CMV co-occurrence, with a repertoire-size bias correction applied to TCR pairs. To estimate false discovery rates, a later analysis permuted the HLA or CMV assignments 20 times. In a later analysis, co-occurring TCRs were grouped with DBSCAN, and TCRdist sequence similarity was added when clustering was performed within HLA-allele-positive subsets. Repertoires with fewer than 30,000 or more than 120,000 public chains, plus five repertoires with anomalous nucleotide sharing, were excluded from co-occurrence clustering. The immuneACCESS repertoire file appears here via TCRdb, limited to in-frame rearrangements. These files lack a portion of the clones; in checked studies, under half of the deficit traces to unresolved V genes, and the cause of the others is not known. D and trimming come from the DNA, and the V and J calls and clone size come from that table. This sample holds 150,000 to 200,000 clones; roughly 71% were observed only once. Of the sample, approximately 1.5% falls within the top ten clones.

Material for sequencing was PBMCs. This clonotype originated in a girl aged 10-17 years in good health and CMV-seronegative.

The CDR3 corresponds to CASSRSGQDLNTEAFF. The DNA sequence follows: TGTGCCAGCAGTCGATCTGGACAGGACCTGAACACTGAAGCTTTCTTT. The chain is encoded by TRBV2 joined to TRBJ1-1, with 7 junctional bases fitting TRBD1. Trimmed from V: 5 bases; trimmed from J: 0 bases; junction bases lacking a gene match: 9. The germline V gene gives CDR1 as SNHLY and CDR2 as FYNNEI. From the cysteine through the phenylalanine, the CDR3 covers 16 amino acids. Of the read, only the CDR3 DNA is kept; its 48 bases are in frame from base 1.